This T cell receptor beta chain derives from a study of blood T cell repertoires in COVID-19. Study as a whole: Material from acute and convalescent COVID-19 was sourced from the United States, Italy and Spain. From T cells, B-cell-depleted T cells, or PBMCs came the material, which was cDNA or gDNA.

Germline V gene lookup returns CDR1 SNHLY and CDR2 FYNNEI. This CDR3 has 15 amino acids. After removal of 8 bases from V and 0 bases from J, the junction contained 4 bases not matched to a gene. Original processing methods: Estimated nucleated cell counts came from reference gene primer amplification. The protocol was immunoSEQ multiplex PCR, while the TCRdb copy is restricted to in-frame clones and leaves out a portion. V, J and clone size are taken as reported in that table, and D and trimming were inferred from the DNA itself. The sample has about 240,000 clones, around 86% seen once. This sequence was found in a woman between 55 and 75 years old with active or convalescent COVID-19. The V and J genes are TRBV2 and TRBJ2-6; 7 nucleotides match TRBD2. Sequencing used peripheral blood. CDR3 region: CASGGVSSGANVLTF. CDR3 bases: TGTGCCAGCGGGGGGGTTAGCTCTGGGGCCAACGTCCTGACTTTC.